This note documents a single TCR beta chain sequence. The antigen is not known. PCR involved 60 Vbeta and 13 Jbeta primers. The protocol was immunoSEQ multiplex PCR, while the TCRdb copy is restricted to in-frame clones and leaves out a portion. The table has fewer than 200,000 clones, 80% seen once. The length of the CDR3 is 15 residues. CDR1 and CDR2 from the germline V gene are MDHEN and SYDVKM. The V gene lost 5 bases and the J gene lost 2 bases, with 15 bases spanning the gap. These data come from a study of cytomegalovirus exposure and HLA in healthy donors. Findings and caveats of the study: The authors later found HLA-associated TCR beta chains more clonally expanded than equally common others. Many donors carried some public TCRs, although rarity characterized most TCR sequences.

The chain couples TRBV28 to TRBJ1-1, with D unresolved. The sequence derives from a woman between 50 and 59 years old in good health and CMV-seronegative. Sequencing was performed on PBMCs. This CDR3 is CASSPHSLFNTEAFF. In DNA form, the CDR3 reads TGTGCCAGCAGTCCGCACAGCCTCTTCAACACTGAAGCTTTCTTT.